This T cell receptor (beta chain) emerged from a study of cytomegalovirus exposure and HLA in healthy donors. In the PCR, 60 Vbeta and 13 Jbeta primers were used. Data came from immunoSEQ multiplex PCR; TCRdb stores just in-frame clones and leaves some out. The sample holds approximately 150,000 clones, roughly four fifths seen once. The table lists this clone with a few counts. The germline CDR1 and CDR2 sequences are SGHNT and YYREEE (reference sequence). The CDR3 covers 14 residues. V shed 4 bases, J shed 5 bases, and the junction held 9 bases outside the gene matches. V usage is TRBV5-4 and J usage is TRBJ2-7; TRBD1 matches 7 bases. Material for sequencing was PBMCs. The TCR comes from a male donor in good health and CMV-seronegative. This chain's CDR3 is CASSPPDRNNEQYF. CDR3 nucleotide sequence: TGTGCCAGCAGCCCCCCGGACAGGAACAACGAGCAGTACTTC.